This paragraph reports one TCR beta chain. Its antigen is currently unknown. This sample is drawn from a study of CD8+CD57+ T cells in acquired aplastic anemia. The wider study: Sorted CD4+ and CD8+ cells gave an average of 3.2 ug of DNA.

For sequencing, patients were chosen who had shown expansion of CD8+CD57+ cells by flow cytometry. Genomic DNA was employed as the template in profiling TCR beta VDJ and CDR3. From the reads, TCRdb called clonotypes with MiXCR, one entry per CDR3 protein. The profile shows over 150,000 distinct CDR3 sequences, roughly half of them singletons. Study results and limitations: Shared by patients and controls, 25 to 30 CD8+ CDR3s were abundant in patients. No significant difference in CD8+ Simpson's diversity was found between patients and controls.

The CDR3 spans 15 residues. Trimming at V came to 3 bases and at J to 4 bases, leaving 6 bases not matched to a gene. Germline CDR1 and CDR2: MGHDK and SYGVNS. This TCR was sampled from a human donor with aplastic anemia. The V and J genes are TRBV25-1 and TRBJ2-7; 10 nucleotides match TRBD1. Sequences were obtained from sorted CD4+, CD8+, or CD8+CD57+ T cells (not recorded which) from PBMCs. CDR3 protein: CASSDRQGAAYEQYF. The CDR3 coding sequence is TGTGCCAGCAGTGATAGACAGGGGGCGGCATACGAGCAGTACTTC.